The T cell receptor beta chain described here comes from a study of cytomegalovirus exposure and HLA in healthy donors. The V and J ends lost 6 bases and 0 bases, in that order; junction bases with no gene match: 4. The CDR3 spans 15 residues. Germline assignment: CDR1 SNHLY and CDR2 FYNNEI. Vbeta (60) and Jbeta (13) primers were used in the PCR. Profiled with immunoSEQ multiplex PCR; TCRdb holds only in-frame clones, not every one. The table has approximately 130,000 clones, roughly 80% seen once; the top ten hold 1% to 1.5%. This clone has just one count. Its antigen is unknown. General study findings and limits: A list of approximately 150 TCR beta chains associated with cytomegalovirus was given. Differences between HLA loci emerged in a later analysis of TCR association rates, with DRB1 most and HLA-C fewest.

The clonotype comes from a boy aged 5-17 years in good health and CMV-seronegative. Sequencing used PBMCs. The chain employs TRBV2 and TRBJ2-1; 8 positions match TRBD2. CDR3 amino acids: CASSLSGSSYNEQFF. In DNA, the CDR3 is TGTGCCAGCAGCCTGAGCGGGAGCTCCTACAATGAGCAGTTCTTC.